This T cell receptor beta chain was observed in a study of siplizumab effects on memory and regulatory T cells. The study's findings and limits: Unstimulated subsets contained matches for only a minor fraction of alloreactive clones. There appeared to be greater diversity in naive T cells than in memory cells, and naive T cells seemed major contributors to the alloresponse.

This CDR3 contains 11 residues. Germline loops: CDR1 LNHDA, CDR2 SQIVND (reference sequence). V was shortened by 5 bases and J by 12 bases, with 11 bases between the two germline ends. Around 9.2 x 10^4 TCR templates underwent assay in every sample. This table comes from immunoSEQ multiplex PCR, and its TCRdb copy is limited to in-frame clones, with some not included. The sample lists over 90,000 clones; 92% were seen once. In the case of this clone: Its antigen remains unknown.

This clonotype was obtained from a human donor in good health. The sample taken for sequencing was CD4+ T cells sorted from blood. This chain connects TRBV19 to TRBJ2-1; D unclear. This CDR3 reads CASSSPWVQFF. CDR3 bases: TGTGCCAGTAGTTCCCCGTGGGTGCAGTTCTTC.